The 6 T cell receptor beta chains presented below share a single source sample, sequenced in a study of shared clonotypes between healthy human individuals. Sequencing was performed with immunoSEQ multiplex PCR; in TCRdb, only in-frame clones are kept and a portion is missing. The data hold more than 2 million clones, with roughly 94% observed a single time. The specimen was naive CD4+ T cells sorted from blood. Subset given: CD45RA+ positively selected. The receptor source for this set is a man aged 18 to 30 in good health.

Comments on this clone: A junction end diverges from the germline sequence, so it may reflect a read error. This chain links TRBV10-2 with TRBJ2-7, with D perhaps TRBD1 (6 bases). This CDR3 comprises 13 residues. Germline V gives CDR1 WSHSY, CDR2 SAAADI. Written as DNA, the CDR3 is TGCGCCAGCAGTGAGGTTTTAGGGGGTGGCTGTGTCTTC. It translates to CASSEVLGGGCVF.

The chain recombines TRBV28 with TRBJ2-3; perhaps TRBD2 as D (7 bases). The CDR3 runs to 15 residues. Germline V gene data show CDR1 as MDHEN and CDR2 as SYDVKM. V was trimmed by 2 bases and J by 4 bases, leaving 13 bases between them. DNA for the CDR3: TGTGCCAGCAGTTTAGGGGGGGCCCCGGCAGATACGCAGTATTTT. Protein product: CASSLGGAPADTQYF. The variable domain in full, with the rest retrieved from reference TRBV28 and TRBJ2-3, is DVKVTQSSRYLVKRTGEKVFLECVQDMDHENMFWYRQDPGLGLRLIYFSYDVKMKEKGDIPEGYSVSREKKERFSLILESASTNQTSMYLCASSLGGAPADTQYFGPGTRLTVL.

The gene calls are TRBV5-1 and TRBJ2-7; no reliable D call. The CDR3 covers 13 residues. V lost 0 bases, J lost 5 bases, and 9 bases lay in between. Germline loops: CDR1 SGHRS, CDR2 YFSETQ. The CDR3 DNA follows: TGCGCCAGCAGCTTGGAGGTTGGCCACGAGCAGTACTTC. Translation gives CASSLEVGHEQYF.

This chain uses TRBV7-8 with TRBJ2-3, with 9 bases identical to TRBD1. V dropped 6 bases and J dropped 3; count of bases not matched to a gene: 1. The germline CDR1 and CDR2 sequences are SGHVS and FQNEAQ. This CDR3 is built from 13 residues. The CDR3 region has the DNA TGTGCCAGCAGGGGACAGGGAACAGATACGCAGTATTTT. This codes for CASRGQGTDTQYF.

The chain links TRBV9 to TRBJ1-4; D gene ambiguous. The CDR3 length is 14 residues. The germline CDR1 and CDR2 sequences are SGDLS and YYNGEE. The ends were cut back, 0 bases at V and 4 bases at J, with 7 bases in the middle. The CDR3 bases are TGTGCCAGCAGCGTAGAAGGGAATAATGAAAAACTGTTTTTT. Translation gives CASSVEGNNEKLFF.

This clone was seen a single time. This sequence joins TRBV6-5 and TRBJ2-5; possibly TRBD2 for D (6 bases). V dropped 9 bases and J dropped 8 bases, with 13 bases sitting between them. This CDR3 comprises 11 residues. Germline CDR1 MNHEY, CDR2 SVGAGI. The CDR3 DNA follows: TGTGCCAGTCGCGCGGGACCTACCCAGTACTTC. Residues: CASRAGPTQYF.